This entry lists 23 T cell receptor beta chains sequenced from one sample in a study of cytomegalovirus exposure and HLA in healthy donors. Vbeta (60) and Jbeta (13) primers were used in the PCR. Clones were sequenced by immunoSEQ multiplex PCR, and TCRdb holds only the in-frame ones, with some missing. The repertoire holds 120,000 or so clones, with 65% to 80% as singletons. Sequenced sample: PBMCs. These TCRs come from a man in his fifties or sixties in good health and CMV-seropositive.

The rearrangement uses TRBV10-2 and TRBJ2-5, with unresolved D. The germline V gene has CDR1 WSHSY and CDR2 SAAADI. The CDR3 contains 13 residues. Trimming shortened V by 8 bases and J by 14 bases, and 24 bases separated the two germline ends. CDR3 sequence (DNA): TGCGCCAGCCAATATTCTCCCACGGCAGGCCCATACTTC. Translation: CASQYSPTAGPYF.

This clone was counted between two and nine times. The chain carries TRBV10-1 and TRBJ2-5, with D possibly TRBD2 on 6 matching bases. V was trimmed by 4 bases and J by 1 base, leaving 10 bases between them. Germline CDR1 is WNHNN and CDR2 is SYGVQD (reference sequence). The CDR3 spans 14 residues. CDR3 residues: CASSARRGQETQYF. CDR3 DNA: TGCGCCAGCAGTGCCCGGAGGGGCCAAGAGACCCAGTACTTC.

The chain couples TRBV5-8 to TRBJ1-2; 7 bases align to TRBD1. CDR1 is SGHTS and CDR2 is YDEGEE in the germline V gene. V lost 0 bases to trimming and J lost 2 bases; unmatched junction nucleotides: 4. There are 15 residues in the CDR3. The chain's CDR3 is CASSLGQGKNYGYTF. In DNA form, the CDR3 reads TGTGCCAGCAGCTTGGGACAGGGAAAGAACTATGGCTACACCTTC.

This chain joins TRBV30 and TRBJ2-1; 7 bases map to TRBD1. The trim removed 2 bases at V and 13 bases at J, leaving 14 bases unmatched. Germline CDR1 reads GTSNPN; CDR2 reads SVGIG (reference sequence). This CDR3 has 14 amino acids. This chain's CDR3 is CAWSRDSGVQPQFF. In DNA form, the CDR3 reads TGTGCCTGGAGTAGGGACAGTGGAGTTCAGCCCCAGTTCTTC.

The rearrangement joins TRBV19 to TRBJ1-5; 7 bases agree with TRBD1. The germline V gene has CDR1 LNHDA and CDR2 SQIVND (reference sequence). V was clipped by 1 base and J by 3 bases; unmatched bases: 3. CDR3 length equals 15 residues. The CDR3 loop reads CASSIVRGPNQPQHF. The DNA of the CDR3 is TGTGCCAGTAGTATAGTAAGGGGGCCCAATCAGCCCCAGCATTTT.

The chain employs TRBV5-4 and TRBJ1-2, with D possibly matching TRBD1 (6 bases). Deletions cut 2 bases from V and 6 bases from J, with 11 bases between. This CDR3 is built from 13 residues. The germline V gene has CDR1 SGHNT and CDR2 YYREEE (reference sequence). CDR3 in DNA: TGTGCCAGCAGCTTAGAAACAGGGAATGGCTACACCTTC. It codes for CASSLETGNGYTF.

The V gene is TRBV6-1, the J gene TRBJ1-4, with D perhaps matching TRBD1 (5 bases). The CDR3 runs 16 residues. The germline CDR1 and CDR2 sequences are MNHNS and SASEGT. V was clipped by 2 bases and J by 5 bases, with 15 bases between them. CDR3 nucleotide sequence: TGTGCCAGCAGTGAAAGTAGGGGTGTTCTCAATGAAAAACTGTTTTTT. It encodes CASSESRGVLNEKLFF.

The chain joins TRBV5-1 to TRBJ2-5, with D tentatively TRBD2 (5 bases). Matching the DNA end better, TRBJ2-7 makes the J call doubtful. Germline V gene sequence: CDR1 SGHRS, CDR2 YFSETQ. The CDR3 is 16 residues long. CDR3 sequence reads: CASSSNRPGNPYEQYF. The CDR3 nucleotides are TGCGCCAGCAGCTCAAATCGACCGGGAAACCCCTACGAGCAGTACTTC.

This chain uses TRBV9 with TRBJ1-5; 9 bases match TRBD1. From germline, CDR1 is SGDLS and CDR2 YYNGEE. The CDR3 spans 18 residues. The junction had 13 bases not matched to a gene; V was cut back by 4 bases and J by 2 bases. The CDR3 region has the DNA TGTGCCAGCAGCCCCCGGGTGGGGGACAGGGAGCGCAATCAGCCCCAGCATTTT. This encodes CASSPRVGDRERNQPQHF.

CDR3 amino acids: CASSFQGNVEQYF. The CDR3 DNA sequence: TGTGCCAGCAGTTTTCAGGGGAATGTCGAGCAGTACTTC. This chain joins TRBV27 and TRBJ2-7; perhaps TRBD1 as D (6 bases). The CDR3 has 13 amino acids. Trimming stripped 3 bases from V and 6 bases from J, with 12 bases between. Germline CDR1 reads MNHEY; CDR2 reads SMNVEV (reference sequence).

CDR3: CASSLAGSRYEQYF. The CDR3 DNA sequence: TGTGCCAGCAGCTTGGCGGGCAGTCGCTACGAGCAGTACTTC. The chain combines TRBV11-2 with TRBJ2-7; D perhaps matches TRBD2 (5 bases). Germline CDR1 reads SGHAT; CDR2 reads FQNNGV. The V end was cut by 3 bases, the J end by 3 bases, with 12 bases between. This CDR3 is 14 amino acids long.

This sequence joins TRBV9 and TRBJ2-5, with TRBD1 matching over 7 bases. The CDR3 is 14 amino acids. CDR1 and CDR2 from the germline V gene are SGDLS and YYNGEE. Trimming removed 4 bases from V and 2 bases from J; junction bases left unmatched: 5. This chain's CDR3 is CASSRQQGQETQYF. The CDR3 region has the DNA TGTGCCAGCAGCCGTCAACAGGGGCAAGAGACCCAGTACTTC.

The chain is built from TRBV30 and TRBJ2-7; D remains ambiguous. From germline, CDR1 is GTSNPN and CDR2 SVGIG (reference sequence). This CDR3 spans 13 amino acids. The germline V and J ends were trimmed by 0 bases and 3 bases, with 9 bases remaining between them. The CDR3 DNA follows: TGTGCCTGGAGTGTGGGCAGCAACTACGAGCAGTACTTC. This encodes CAWSVGSNYEQYF.

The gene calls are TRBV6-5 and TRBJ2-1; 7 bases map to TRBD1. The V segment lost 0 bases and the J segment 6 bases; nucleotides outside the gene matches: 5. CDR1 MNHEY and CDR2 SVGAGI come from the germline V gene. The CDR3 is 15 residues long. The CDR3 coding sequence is TGTGCCAGCAGTTACTCGAGGGGGCCTCGCAATGAGCAGTTCTTC. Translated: CASSYSRGPRNEQFF.

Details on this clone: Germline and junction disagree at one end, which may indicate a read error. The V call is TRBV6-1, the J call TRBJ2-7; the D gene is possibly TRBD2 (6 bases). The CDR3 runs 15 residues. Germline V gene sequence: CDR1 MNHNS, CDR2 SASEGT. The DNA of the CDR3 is TGTGCCAGCAGTGATGGGACCCTTCTTCGGGCGGCGGGGAACTTC. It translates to CASSDGTLLRAAGNF.

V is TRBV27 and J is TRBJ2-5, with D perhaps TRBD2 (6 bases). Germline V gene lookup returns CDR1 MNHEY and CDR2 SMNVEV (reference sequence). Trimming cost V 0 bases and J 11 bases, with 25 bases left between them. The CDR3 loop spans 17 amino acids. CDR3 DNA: TGTGCCAGCAGTTTATCGACATGGTGGGACTCAGTAAGTCAGCAGTACTTC. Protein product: CASSLSTWWDSVSQQYF.

This CDR3 is CASRGTETDTQYF. The CDR3 DNA follows: TGCGCCAGCCGGGGGACAGAAACAGATACGCAGTATTTT. This sequence joins TRBV10-2 and TRBJ2-3, with D perhaps matching TRBD1 (7 bases). Trimming stripped 8 bases from V and 3 bases from J, with 12 bases between. Germline assignment: CDR1 WSHSY and CDR2 SAAADI. The CDR3 contains 13 residues.

This CDR3 is CASSPPRQGTYEQYF. In DNA form, the CDR3 reads TGTGCCAGCAGTCCACCGCGACAGGGGACCTACGAGCAGTACTTC. The V gene is TRBV6-8, the J gene TRBJ2-7; TRBD1 matches 8 bases. Germline lookup yields CDR1 MNHGY and CDR2 SAAAGT. With 5 bases clipped from V and 2 bases from J, the junction kept 8 bases outside the gene matches. The CDR3 sequence is 15 residues long.

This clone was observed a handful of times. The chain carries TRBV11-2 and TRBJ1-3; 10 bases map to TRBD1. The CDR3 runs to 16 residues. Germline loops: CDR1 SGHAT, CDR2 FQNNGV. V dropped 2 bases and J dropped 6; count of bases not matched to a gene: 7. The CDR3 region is CASSLRPGQGTNTIYF. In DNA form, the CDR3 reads TGTGCCAGCAGCTTAAGGCCGGGACAGGGGACAAACACCATATATTTT.

In DNA, the CDR3 is TGTGCCAGCACCCCTGGCGGGGGGACTGAAGCTTTCTTT. This translates into CASTPGGGTEAFF. The rearrangement joins TRBV25-1 to TRBJ1-1; tentatively, D is TRBD1 (5 bases). The CDR3 runs to 13 residues. CDR1 MGHDK and CDR2 SYGVNS come from the germline V gene. V was clipped by 7 bases and J by 5 bases, with 14 bases between them.

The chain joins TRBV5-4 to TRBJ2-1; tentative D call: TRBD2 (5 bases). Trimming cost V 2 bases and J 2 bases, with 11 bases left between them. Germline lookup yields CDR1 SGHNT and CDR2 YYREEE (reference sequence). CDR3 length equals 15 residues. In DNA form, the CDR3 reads TGTGCCAGCAGCTTCTGGACTCCCCCCTACAATGAGCAGTTCTTC. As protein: CASSFWTPPYNEQFF.

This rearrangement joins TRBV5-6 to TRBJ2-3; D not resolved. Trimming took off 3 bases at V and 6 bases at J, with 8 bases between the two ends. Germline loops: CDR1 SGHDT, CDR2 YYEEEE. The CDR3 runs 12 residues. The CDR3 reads CASSSLFDTQYF. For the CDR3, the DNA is TGTGCCAGCAGCTCCCTTTTTGATACGCAGTATTTT. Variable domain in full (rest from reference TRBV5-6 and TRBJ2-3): DAGVTQSPTHLIKTRGQQVTLRCSPKSGHDTVSWYQQALGQGPQFIFQYYEEEERQRGNFPDRFSGHQFPNYSSELNVNALLLGDSALYLCASSSLFDTQYFGPGTRLTVL.

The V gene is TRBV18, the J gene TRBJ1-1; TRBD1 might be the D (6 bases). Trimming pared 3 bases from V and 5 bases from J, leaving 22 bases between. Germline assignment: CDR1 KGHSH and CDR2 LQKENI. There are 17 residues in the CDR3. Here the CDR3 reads CASSPSGTPPLGTEAFF. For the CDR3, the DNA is TGTGCCAGCTCACCCTCCGGGACACCCCCATTGGGAACTGAAGCTTTCTTT.